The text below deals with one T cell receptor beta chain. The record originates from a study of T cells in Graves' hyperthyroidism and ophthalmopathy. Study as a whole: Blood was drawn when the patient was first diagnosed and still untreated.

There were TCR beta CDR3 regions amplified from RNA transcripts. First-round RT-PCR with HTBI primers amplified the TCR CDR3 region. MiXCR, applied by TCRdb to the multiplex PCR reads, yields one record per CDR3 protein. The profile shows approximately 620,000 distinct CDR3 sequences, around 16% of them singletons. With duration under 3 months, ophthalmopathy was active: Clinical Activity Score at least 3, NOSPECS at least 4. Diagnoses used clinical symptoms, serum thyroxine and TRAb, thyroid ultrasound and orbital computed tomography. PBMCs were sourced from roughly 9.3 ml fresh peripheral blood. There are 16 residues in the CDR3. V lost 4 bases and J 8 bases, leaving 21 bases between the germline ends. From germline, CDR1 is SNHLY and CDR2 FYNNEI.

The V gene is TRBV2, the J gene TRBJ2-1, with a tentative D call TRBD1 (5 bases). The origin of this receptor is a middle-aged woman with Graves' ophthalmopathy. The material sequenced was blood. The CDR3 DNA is TGTGCCAGCAGTGGGACCAAGAGAACAGGTCTTCATGAGCAGTTCTTC. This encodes CASSGTKRTGLHEQFF.